A selection of T cell receptor beta chains follows, all from one sample in a study of blood T cells in healthy people across ages. From the 5' RACE reads, TCRdb called clonotypes with MiXCR, one entry per CDR3 protein. The data show about 800,000 distinct CDR3 sequences, 55% to 75% seen once. Specimen: blood. These TCRs come from a man younger than 45 in good health. CDR3s include the opening cysteine and the closing phenylalanine or tryptophan. Fields, in order: clone size, CDR3 length, D gene, J gene, V gene, CDR3 DNA, CDR3 protein. The D gene is left open where the match is weak. The size field is filled for only some rows; it gives once, few, many or a size class.

abundance: .
len: 17
d_gene: TRBD2
j_gene: TRBJ2-7
v_gene: TRBV6-2/TRBV6-3
CDR3nt: TGTGCCAGCAGAACGTCGGGACTAGCGGCAAACGCCTACGAGCAGTACTTC
CDR3aa: CASRTSGLAANAYEQYF

abundance: .
len: 17
d_gene: .
j_gene: TRBJ2-7
v_gene: TRBV6-1
CDR3nt: TGTGCCAGCAGTGGGCGGAGTGGGGGGATGGGGACCTACGAGCAGTACTTC
CDR3aa: CASSGRSGGMGTYEQYF

abundance: few
len: 14
d_gene: .
j_gene: TRBJ1-2
v_gene: TRBV13
CDR3nt: TGTGCCAGCAGCCTCAGGACAATCCCTATTGGCTACACCTTC
CDR3aa: CASSLRTIPIGYTF

abundance: .
len: 13
d_gene: .
j_gene: TRBJ2-7
v_gene: TRBV6-5
CDR3nt: TGTGCCAGCAGTTATGGGGCCAGGGACGAGCAGTACTTC
CDR3aa: CASSYGARDEQYF

abundance: .
len: 17
d_gene: .
j_gene: TRBJ1-3
v_gene: TRBV21-1
CDR3nt: TGTGCCAGCAGCAAAGGAGATCGAGTGGGTTTAGCAAACACCATATATTTT
CDR3aa: CASSKGDRVGLANTIYF

abundance: few
len: 14
d_gene: .
j_gene: TRBJ2-7
v_gene: TRBV10-1
CDR3nt: TGCGCCAGCAGCCTCGACCGGTCGGCCTTAGGGTTGTACTTC
CDR3aa: CASSLDRSALGLYF

abundance: once
len: 16
d_gene: .
j_gene: TRBJ1-5
v_gene: TRBV5-5
CDR3nt: TGTGCCAGCAGCTTGGAACCAGGGTTGGTTAATCAGCCCCAGCATTTT
CDR3aa: CASSLEPGLVNQPQHF

abundance: .
len: 14
d_gene: .
j_gene: TRBJ1-2
v_gene: TRBV7-9
CDR3nt: TGTGCCAGCAGCTTACTAACAGTGAACTATGGCTACACCTTC
CDR3aa: CASSLLTVNYGYTF

abundance: .
len: 14
d_gene: .
j_gene: TRBJ1-2
v_gene: TRBV20-1
CDR3nt: TGCAGTGCTAGAGTCCAGGATACTAACTATGGCTACACCTTC
CDR3aa: CSARVQDTNYGYTF

abundance: .
len: 14
d_gene: .
j_gene: TRBJ1-2
v_gene: TRBV27
CDR3nt: TGTGCCAGCAGTCCGAGGTGGACAGAGTATGGCTACACCTTC
CDR3aa: CASSPRWTEYGYTF

abundance: .
len: 12
d_gene: .
j_gene: TRBJ1-2
v_gene: TRBV27
CDR3nt: TGTGCCAGCAGTTTTTACGGACAGTCTGACACCTTC
CDR3aa: CASSFYGQSDTF

abundance: .
len: 18
d_gene: TRBD2
j_gene: TRBJ2-3
v_gene: TRBV4-1
CDR3nt: TGCGCCAGCAGCCAAGAACTAGCGGGAGGCCAACTCACAGATACGCAGTATTTT
CDR3aa: CASSQELAGGQLTDTQYF

abundance: .
len: 14
d_gene: TRBD1
j_gene: TRBJ1-2
v_gene: TRBV4-3
CDR3nt: TGCGCCAGCAGCCAAGCGAATAGGGGGCCCACCTACACCTTC
CDR3aa: CASSQANRGPTYTF

abundance: .
len: 12
d_gene: TRBD1
j_gene: TRBJ1-2
v_gene: TRBV29-1
CDR3nt: TGCAGCTACAGGGGAGCTAACTATGGCTACACCTTC
CDR3aa: CSYRGANYGYTF

abundance: .
len: 14
d_gene: TRBD1
j_gene: TRBJ2-7
v_gene: TRBV12-3/TRBV12-4
CDR3nt: TGTGCCAGCAGTCCGTGGGACAGGTTCGGCGAGCAGTACTTC
CDR3aa: CASSPWDRFGEQYF

abundance: few
len: 16
d_gene: .
j_gene: TRBJ2-7
v_gene: TRBV6-1
CDR3nt: TGTGCCAGCGCGGCAGATGGGTTCGTCCTGGGCTACGAGCAGTACTTC
CDR3aa: CASAADGFVLGYEQYF

abundance: .
len: 13
d_gene: .
j_gene: TRBJ1-2
v_gene: TRBV29-1
CDR3nt: TGCAGCGCCGGGGAGCAGCTGACCTATGGCTACACCTTC
CDR3aa: CSAGEQLTYGYTF

abundance: .
len: 12
d_gene: TRBD1
j_gene: TRBJ1-2
v_gene: TRBV11-2
CDR3nt: TGTGCCAGCAGCGGTGACAGGGACGGCTACACCTTC
CDR3aa: CASSGDRDGYTF

abundance: few
len: 15
d_gene: .
j_gene: TRBJ1-2
v_gene: TRBV28
CDR3nt: TGTGCCAGCAGTTACTTCCCGGACAGCCCCTATGGCTACACCTTC
CDR3aa: CASSYFPDSPYGYTF

abundance: .
len: 16
d_gene: TRBD2
j_gene: TRBJ2-1
v_gene: TRBV7-2
CDR3nt: TGTGCCAGCAGCACCGGACTAGCGGGAGGGTACAATGAGCAGTTCTTC
CDR3aa: CASSTGLAGGYNEQFF

abundance: .
len: 14
d_gene: .
j_gene: TRBJ2-3
v_gene: TRBV29-1
CDR3nt: TGCAGCGTTCGGCCAGGGAATCTCGCAGATACGCAGTATTTT
CDR3aa: CSVRPGNLADTQYF

abundance: .
len: 14
d_gene: TRBD1
j_gene: TRBJ1-2
v_gene: TRBV28
CDR3nt: TGTGCCAGCAGTCTGGGGACAGAGAACTATGGCTACACCTTC
CDR3aa: CASSLGTENYGYTF

abundance: .
len: 17
d_gene: TRBD2
j_gene: TRBJ2-1
v_gene: TRBV20-1
CDR3nt: TGCAGTACTAGAGATAGGTTGGGGACTAGCGGATACAATGAGCAGTTCTTC
CDR3aa: CSTRDRLGTSGYNEQFF

abundance: few
len: 14
d_gene: TRBD2
j_gene: TRBJ2-3
v_gene: TRBV11-2
CDR3nt: TGTGCCAGCTCTAGCGGGGGGTACACAGATACGCAGTATTTT
CDR3aa: CASSSGGYTDTQYF

abundance: few
len: 14
d_gene: .
j_gene: TRBJ2-5
v_gene: TRBV28
CDR3nt: TGTGCCAGCAGTTTGACAGGCTACCAAGAGACCCAGTACTTC
CDR3aa: CASSLTGYQETQYF

abundance: .
len: 19
d_gene: TRBD2
j_gene: TRBJ2-7
v_gene: TRBV7-2
CDR3nt: TGTGCCAGCAGCTCACAACCTAGCGGGGGGAGGGAGGCCCCCTACGAGCAGTACTTC
CDR3aa: CASSSQPSGGREAPYEQYF

abundance: few
len: 17
d_gene: TRBD2
j_gene: TRBJ2-1
v_gene: TRBV6-2/TRBV6-3
CDR3nt: TGTGCCAGCCAGGACCGGGCTAGCGGGTTACTTAACAATGAGCAGTTCTTC
CDR3aa: CASQDRASGLLNNEQFF

abundance: .
len: 17
d_gene: TRBD2
j_gene: TRBJ2-1
v_gene: TRBV28
CDR3nt: TGTGCCAGCAGTTCCGGGACTAGCGCTCTCTCGGGCAATGAGCAGTTCTTC
CDR3aa: CASSSGTSALSGNEQFF

abundance: .
len: 13
d_gene: TRBD2
j_gene: TRBJ2-1
v_gene: TRBV29-1
CDR3nt: TGCAGCGTTGAAGATCTCGGGGAGGGCGAGCAGTTCTTC
CDR3aa: CSVEDLGEGEQFF

abundance: .
len: 12
d_gene: .
j_gene: TRBJ1-5
v_gene: TRBV20-1
CDR3nt: TGCAGCGCTAGCCTCTCAGGGCAGCCCCAGCATTTT
CDR3aa: CSASLSGQPQHF

abundance: .
len: 15
d_gene: TRBD2
j_gene: TRBJ2-5
v_gene: TRBV20-1
CDR3nt: TGCAGTGCTCTCAAGGCCACCGGGACTACGGGGGAGCAGTACTTC
CDR3aa: CSALKATGTTGEQYF

abundance: .
len: 13
d_gene: .
j_gene: TRBJ2-7
v_gene: TRBV7-2
CDR3nt: TGTGCCAGCAGCCCATGGAAGGACTACGAGCAGTACTTC
CDR3aa: CASSPWKDYEQYF

abundance: few
len: 14
d_gene: TRBD2
j_gene: TRBJ2-7
v_gene: TRBV20-1
CDR3nt: TGCAGTGCTAGAGATAACGTAGAAGCGGGGGAGCAGTACTTC
CDR3aa: CSARDNVEAGEQYF

abundance: .
len: 16
d_gene: .
j_gene: TRBJ2-5
v_gene: TRBV7-2
CDR3nt: TGTGCCAGCAGCTTACGTTGGGGCGGACTTCAAGAGACCCAGTACTTC
CDR3aa: CASSLRWGGLQETQYF

abundance: .
len: 13
d_gene: .
j_gene: TRBJ1-5
v_gene: TRBV5-5
CDR3nt: TGTGCCAGCAGCTTGGAGTGGGGGGCACCCCAGCATTTT
CDR3aa: CASSLEWGAPQHF

abundance: .
len: 14
d_gene: TRBD2
j_gene: TRBJ2-1
v_gene: TRBV12-3/TRBV12-4
CDR3nt: TGTGCCAGCAGTGGAGATCTAGCGGGAGGGCGCCAGTTCTTC
CDR3aa: CASSGDLAGGRQFF

abundance: .
len: 16
d_gene: TRBD1
j_gene: TRBJ1-1
v_gene: TRBV4-3
CDR3nt: TGCGCCAGCAGCCAAAGTCCGACAGGGGCTTCCACTGAAGCTTTCTTT
CDR3aa: CASSQSPTGASTEAFF